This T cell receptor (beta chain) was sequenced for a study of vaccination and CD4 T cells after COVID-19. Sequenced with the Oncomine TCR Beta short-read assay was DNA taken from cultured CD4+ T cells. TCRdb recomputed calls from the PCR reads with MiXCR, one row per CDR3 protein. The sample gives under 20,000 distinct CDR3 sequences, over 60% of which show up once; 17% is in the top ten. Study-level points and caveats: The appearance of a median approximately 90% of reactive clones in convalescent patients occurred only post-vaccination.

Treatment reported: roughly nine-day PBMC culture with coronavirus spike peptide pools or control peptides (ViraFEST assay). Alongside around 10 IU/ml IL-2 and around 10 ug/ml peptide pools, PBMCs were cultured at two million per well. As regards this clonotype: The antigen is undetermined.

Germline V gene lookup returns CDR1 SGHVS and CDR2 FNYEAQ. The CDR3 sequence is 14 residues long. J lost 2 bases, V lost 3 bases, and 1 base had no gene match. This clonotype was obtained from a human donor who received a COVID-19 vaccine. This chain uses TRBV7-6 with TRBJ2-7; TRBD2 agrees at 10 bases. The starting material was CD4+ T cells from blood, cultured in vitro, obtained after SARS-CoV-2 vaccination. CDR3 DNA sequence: TGTGCCAGCAGCTTTAGCGGGGGGACCTACGAGCAGTACTTC. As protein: CASSFSGGTYEQYF.